The 9 T cell receptor beta chains listed next were all sequenced from one sample in a study of blood T cells in healthy people across ages. A J-beta primer mix and a sample-barcoded 5' primer were used in a second PCR of roughly 6 to 11 cycles. TCRdb fed the 5' RACE reads into MiXCR, producing one record per CDR3 protein. The profile shows some 900,000 distinct CDR3 sequences, roughly 26% of them singletons. The specimen was blood. The origin of the receptors is an elderly woman in good health.

This clonotype was picked up many times. The chain recombines TRBV6-2 or TRBV6-3 with TRBJ2-5; perhaps TRBD2 as D (6 bases). Germline V gives CDR1 MNHEY, CDR2 SVGEGT. This CDR3 has 15 residues. V gave up 6 bases and J gave up 2 bases, with 16 bases separating them. The CDR3 DNA sequence: TGTGCCAGCAGATTCCCGGGACTTGCGCAAGAGACCCAGTACTTC. This gives the protein CASRFPGLAQETQYF.

This clonotype was seen a handful of times. The J gene is TRBJ2-7, the V gene TRBV4-3; D remains unclear. V lost 0 bases and J lost 5, with 8 bases in between. CDR3 length: 13 residues. Per the germline V gene, CDR1 is LGHNA and CDR2 is YSLEER. For the CDR3, the DNA is TGCGCCAGCAGCCAAGAAGGTCTCAACGAGCAGTACTTC. This encodes CASSQEGLNEQYF.

This clonotype was seen at least ten times. The chain combines TRBV18 with TRBJ1-5; D might be TRBD1 (5 bases). Germline-derived CDR1 and CDR2 are KGHSH and LQKENI. Trimming shortened V by 6 bases and J by 7 bases, and 16 bases separated the two germline ends. This CDR3 is 14 amino acids long. The CDR3 sequence is CASSQDWGRQPQHF. The CDR3 DNA reads as TGTGCCAGCTCGCAAGACTGGGGGAGACAGCCCCAGCATTTT.

The V and J genes are TRBV4-3 and TRBJ2-2, with TRBD1 matching 7 bases. The CDR3 runs to 16 residues. The ends lost 0 bases at V and 1 base at J; junction bases unmatched: 2. Germline loops: CDR1 LGHNA, CDR2 YSLEER. The CDR3: CASSQEGTVNTGELFF. The DNA of the CDR3 is TGCGCCAGCAGCCAAGAAGGGACAGTGAACACCGGGGAGCTGTTTTTT.

This clonotype was found once. A read error is possible here, since a much larger clone lies one base away. The V gene is TRBV2, the J gene TRBJ2-1; no clear D. The DNA matches TRBJ2-7 better at its end, which makes the J call doubtful. The CDR3 contains 16 residues. The germline V gene encodes CDR1 SNHLY and CDR2 FYNNEI. The CDR3 region is CASSEVILSSYNEQYF. CDR3 DNA: TGTGCCAGCAGTGAAGTGATTCTATCCTCCTACAATGAGCAGTACTTC.

This clonotype was detected many times. The genes are TRBV25-1 and TRBJ2-5, with 9 bases fitting TRBD1. Looked up from germline, CDR1 is MGHDK and CDR2 is SYGVNS. The CDR3 loop spans 15 amino acids. After removal of 1 base from V and 4 bases from J, the junction contained 4 bases not matched to a gene. Here the CDR3 reads CASSESGQGLETQYF. The CDR3, as DNA: TGTGCCAGCAGTGAATCCGGACAGGGGCTAGAGACCCAGTACTTC.

This clonotype showed up many times. The V call is TRBV15, the J call TRBJ2-5; no clear D. Germline CDR1 reads LNHNV; CDR2 reads YYDKDF (reference sequence). Deletions cut 5 bases from V and 1 base from J, with 5 bases between. The CDR3 runs 12 residues. DNA for the CDR3: TGTGCCACCAGCTGGGCCCAAGAGACCCAGTACTTC. Residues: CATSWAQETQYF.

The V and J genes are TRBV20-1 and TRBJ2-5, with TRBD2 identical over 9 bases. The CDR3 is made up of 15 amino acids. Germline values: CDR1 DFQATT, CDR2 SNEGSKA (reference sequence). V trimming: 6 bases; J trimming: 5 bases; junction bases outside the gene matches: 13. CDR3 sequence reads: CSATRSSGSGETQYF. DNA of the CDR3: TGCAGTGCAACGAGGAGTAGCGGGAGTGGGGAGACCCAGTACTTC.

Turning to this clonotype: One end of the junction does not line up with germline, which may come from a read error. The chain joins TRBV7-9 to TRBJ1-2, with no clear D. Germline CDR1 SEHNR, CDR2 FQNEAQ (reference sequence). This CDR3 is built from 13 residues. CDR3 bases: TGTGCCGGCAGCTTAGATAGGTACTGTGGCTACACCTTC. This codes for CAGSLDRYCGYTF.